This is a list of T cell receptor beta chains from one sample in a study of patients and donors after allogeneic stem cell transplantation. TCRdb re-called the RT-PCR reads with MiXCR, one entry per CDR3 protein. The table lists approximately 200,000 distinct CDR3 sequences, more than 35% of them singletons. Sequences were obtained from blood, either unsorted or a sorted T cell fraction (not recorded which). These receptors were collected from a human donor who was either an allogeneic HSCT recipient or a stem cell or donor lymphocyte infusion donor (not recorded which). It is not recorded whose cells these are; they may come from a transplant donor. The CDR3 runs from the conserved cysteine through the conserved F or W. D genes are given only for firm matches. Clone size is stated in some rows and not others, as once, few, many or a class when expanded.

clone_size	d_call	cdr3_length	v_call	j_call	cdr3_nt	cdr3_aa
few	TRBD1	17	TRBV28	TRBJ2-6	TGTGCCAGCAGTTACAGGGGTCAAGGATTTGGGGCCAACGTCCTGACTTTC	CASSYRGQGFGANVLTF
NA	NA	8	TRBV20-1	TRBJ1-2	TGCAGCGCAAGTGGCTACACCTTC	CSASGYTF
once	TRBD2	16	TRBV12-3/TRBV12-4	TRBJ2-1	TGTGCCAGCAGTTTTCTCGGGAGCGGGAGAAACAATGAGCAGTTCTTC	CASSFLGSGRNNEQFF
NA	TRBD2	15	TRBV5-6	TRBJ2-1	TGTGCCAGCAGTATGGGACTAGCGGGATACAATGAGCAGTTCTTC	CASSMGLAGYNEQFF
once	TRBD1	12	TRBV20-1	TRBJ1-2	TGCAGTGCTGACAGGGTTAAGGATGGCTACACCTTC	CSADRVKDGYTF
few	NA	12	TRBV5-1	TRBJ2-1	TGCGCCAGCAGCTTCCAGGGAGATGAGCAGTTCTTC	CASSFQGDEQFF
few	NA	16	TRBV20-1	TRBJ2-6	TGCAGTGCTAGAGATACTTACCTCTCTGGGGCCAACGTCCTGACTTTC	CSARDTYLSGANVLTF
NA	TRBD2	17	TRBV9	TRBJ2-7	TGTGCCAGCAGCGTGAGCGGGACTAGCGGGTTGTCAGGGGAGCAGTACTTC	CASSVSGTSGLSGEQYF
few	TRBD2	16	TRBV9	TRBJ2-1	TGTGCCAGCACCGTATCGGGACTAGCGGGAAGGAATGAGCAGTTCTTC	CASTVSGLAGRNEQFF
NA	NA	18	TRBV7-6	TRBJ1-1	TGTGCCAGCAGCTTAAAAAGAGGGGAAGGGCTAAAGGGCACTGAAGCTTTCTTT	CASSLKRGEGLKGTEAFF
NA	NA	15	TRBV5-6	TRBJ2-6	TGTGCCAGCAGCTTGGACCTCTCTGGGGCCAACGTCCTGACTTTC	CASSLDLSGANVLTF
NA	TRBD1	12	TRBV6-5	TRBJ1-1	TGTGCCAGCAGACCCGGGACAGCTGAAGCTTTCTTT	CASRPGTAEAFF
NA	NA	16	TRBV7-3	TRBJ2-3	TGTGCCAGCAGCTTAACGCTCGGGAGCGGCAGAGATACGCAGTATTTT	CASSLTLGSGRDTQYF
NA	NA	12	TRBV19	TRBJ1-1	TGTGCCAGTAGTGGAGCCCTCGGTGAAGCTTTCTTT	CASSGALGEAFF
NA	NA	12	TRBV29-1	TRBJ1-2	TGCAGCGTGGAAGGGGATGACTATGGCTACACCTTC	CSVEGDDYGYTF
NA	NA	15	TRBV4-1	TRBJ2-7	TGCGCCAGCAGCCAAGAGGGGGAGAGCGGCGACGAGCAGTACTTC	CASSQEGESGDEQYF
NA	NA	14	TRBV6-5	TRBJ1-2	TGTGCCAGCAGTTACTCGGGGGCCTTCTATGGCTACACCTTC	CASSYSGAFYGYTF
NA	NA	13	TRBV2	TRBJ2-1	TGTGCCAGCGGGGGGATCGGGTACAATGAGCAGTTCTTC	CASGGIGYNEQFF
few	TRBD2	16	TRBV5-1	TRBJ2-3	TGCGCCAGCAGCTTGGAGGGACTAGCGGGGTTGGATACGCAGTATTTT	CASSLEGLAGLDTQYF
NA	NA	18	TRBV5-1	TRBJ1-5	TGCGCCAGCAGCGTAGGACCTAGGACGACCCTTAGCAATCAGCCCCAGCATTTT	CASSVGPRTTLSNQPQHF
NA	NA	18	TRBV20-1	TRBJ1-1	TGCAGTGCTAGAGATTTCTTTGGTCGGGGGGGAATGAACACTGAAGCTTTCTTT	CSARDFFGRGGMNTEAFF
NA	TRBD2	17	TRBV6-2/TRBV6-3	TRBJ2-1	TGTGCCAGCAGTTCCCTCATAGCGGGAGGGGAAGACAATGAGCAGTTCTTC	CASSSLIAGGEDNEQFF
NA	TRBD2	18	TRBV4-3	TRBJ2-1	TGCGCCAGCAGCCAAGGGTGGACTAGCGGGAGAGGGGCCAATGAGCAGTTCTTC	CASSQGWTSGRGANEQFF
NA	NA	16	TRBV20-1	TRBJ2-3	TGCAGTGCCCCCCCTAGGGTAGCGCCACGCACAGATACGCAGTATTTT	CSAPPRVAPRTDTQYF
NA	NA	14	TRBV27	TRBJ1-1	TGTGCCAGCAGTCTGGGACTGGGGAGCACTGAAGCTTTCTTT	CASSLGLGSTEAFF
NA	NA	15	TRBV6-2/TRBV6-3	TRBJ1-5	TGTGCCAGCAGTTACGCGGGGGCGGGCAATCAGCCCCAGCATTTT	CASSYAGAGNQPQHF
few	NA	13	TRBV6-6	TRBJ1-2	TGTGCCAGCAGTCCCCACCCCCTCTATGGCTACACCTTC	CASSPHPLYGYTF
NA	NA	14	TRBV6-5	TRBJ2-7	TGTGCCAGCAGTAACCCCACCGGGGTGGGCGAGCAGTACTTC	CASSNPTGVGEQYF
NA	TRBD2	15	TRBV4-2	TRBJ2-1	TGTGCCAGGAGCCACTTAGCGGGAGGGCCAAATGAGCAGTTCTTC	CARSHLAGGPNEQFF
NA	NA	11	TRBV12-3/TRBV12-4	TRBJ2-5	TGTGCCAGCGGTGTGAGGGAGGCCCAGTACTTC	CASGVREAQYF
NA	NA	14	TRBV30	TRBJ1-2	TGTGCCTGGAGTGTACATCGGGGGAGTCGGGGCTACACCTTC	CAWSVHRGSRGYTF
NA	TRBD1	15	TRBV27	TRBJ1-5	TGTGCCAGCAGCATAAACCGGGACAGGGGTCAGCCCCAGCATTTT	CASSINRDRGQPQHF
few	NA	9	TRBV20-1	TRBJ1-1	TGCAGTGGGTACCCGTCAGCTTTCTTT	CSGYPSAFF
few	NA	16	TRBV4-3	TRBJ1-2	TGCGCCAGCAGCCAAGATTTTTTCACAGCGTACTATGGCTACACCTTC	CASSQDFFTAYYGYTF
NA	TRBD1	13	TRBV5-1	TRBJ1-1	TGCGCCAGCAGCGTCGACAGGGGGACTGAAGCTTTCTTT	CASSVDRGTEAFF
NA	NA	17	TRBV6-4	TRBJ1-3	TGTGCCAGCAGCCCCCGGACACGCGTCCCCTCAGGAAACACCATATATTTT	CASSPRTRVPSGNTIYF
NA	NA	14	TRBV12-3/TRBV12-4	TRBJ2-1	TGTGCCAGCAGCTACGGCGGGCCCTACAATGAGCAGTTCTTC	CASSYGGPYNEQFF
NA	TRBD2	17	TRBV24-1	TRBJ2-3	TGTGCCACCAGTGATTCTAGAACTAGCGGGGTAACAGATACGCAGTATTTT	CATSDSRTSGVTDTQYF
NA	NA	16	TRBV9	TRBJ1-1	TGTGCCAGCAGCGCCCCCCAGGGCATCATGAACACTGAAGCTTTCTTT	CASSAPQGIMNTEAFF
few	TRBD2	17	TRBV20-1	TRBJ2-2	TGCAGTGCTAGAGATCGTGCTAGCGGGAGTGTCACCGGGGAGCTGTTTTTT	CSARDRASGSVTGELFF
NA	NA	14	TRBV2	TRBJ2-3	TGTGCCAGCAGTGCCCTTGGGGGCACAGATACGCAGTATTTT	CASSALGGTDTQYF
NA	NA	15	TRBV7-9	TRBJ1-3	TGTGCCAGCAGCCCACCAGGGATCTCTGGAAACACCATATATTTT	CASSPPGISGNTIYF
NA	NA	13	TRBV12-3/TRBV12-4	TRBJ2-2	TGTGCCAGCAGGGGGCGGAACACCGGGGAGCTGTTTTTT	CASRGRNTGELFF
NA	NA	13	TRBV12-3/TRBV12-4	TRBJ1-1	TGTGCCAGCAGTTTGTTTCACCAGGCTGAAGCTTTCTTT	CASSLFHQAEAFF
NA	NA	13	TRBV28	TRBJ1-6	TGTGCCAGCAGCCCCCTTACGGATTCACCCCTCCACTTT	CASSPLTDSPLHF
few	TRBD1	13	TRBV30	TRBJ1-2	TGTGCCTGGAGTGTACGAGGGACAGATGGCTACACCTTC	CAWSVRGTDGYTF
NA	TRBD1	15	TRBV6-6	TRBJ2-6	TGTGCCACTACGGCAGGGGGCACTGGGGCCAACGTCCTGACTTTC	CATTAGGTGANVLTF
NA	NA	14	TRBV9	TRBJ2-7	TGTGCCAGCAGCCCGCAGACAGCTACCTACGAGCAGTACTTC	CASSPQTATYEQYF
few	TRBD1	15	TRBV7-9	TRBJ1-1	TGTGCCAGCAGCTCGGGACAGGGACGACGGACTGAAGCTTTCTTT	CASSSGQGRRTEAFF
NA	NA	10	TRBV2	TRBJ1-2	TGTGCCAGCCTGGCGGGCGGCTACACCTTC	CASLAGGYTF
few	NA	14	TRBV15	TRBJ1-3	TGTGCCACCAGCGGGACGCCTTCTGGAAACACCATATATTTT	CATSGTPSGNTIYF